A single sample gave rise to the 4 T cell receptor beta chains below, sequenced in a study of OX40 agonist ivuxolimab in advanced cancers. Only in-frame clones appear in the TCRdb table, and some are missing; sequencing was by immunoSEQ multiplex PCR. Of 65,000 to 90,000 clones listed, approximately 85% are singletons. The sample was CD4+ or CD8+ T cells sorted from blood, taken in a trial of the OX40 agonist ivuxolimab. Receptor source: an adult with an advanced solid tumor such as melanoma, head and neck, liver or kidney cancer.

The V call is TRBV19, the J call TRBJ2-1; 11 positions match TRBD2. The ends lost 5 bases at V and 6 bases at J; junction bases unmatched: 3. CDR3 length: 14 residues. Germline lookup yields CDR1 LNHDA and CDR2 SQIVND (reference sequence). In nucleotides, the CDR3 is TGTGCCAGTAGTTGGCTAGCGGGAGGCAATGAGCAGTTCTTC. Translation: CASSWLAGGNEQFF.

This sequence joins TRBV6-1 and TRBJ2-7, with D perhaps matching TRBD1 or TRBD2 (5 bases each). Trimming removed 0 bases from V and 3 bases from J, with 12 bases in between. The CDR3 loop spans 15 amino acids. Per the germline V gene, CDR1 is MNHNS and CDR2 is SASEGT. CDR3 in DNA: TGTGCCAGCAGTGAAGCGCCCGGGGCAGTCTACGAGCAGTACTTC. Protein: CASSEAPGAVYEQYF.

The V call is TRBV10-3, the J call TRBJ2-1, with TRBD2 matching over 9 bases. CDR1 ENHRY and CDR2 SYGVKD come from the germline V gene. The trim removed 6 bases at V and 1 base at J, leaving 4 bases unmatched. CDR3 length: 15 amino acids. Here the CDR3 reads CAIRRLAASYNEQFF. Written as DNA, the CDR3 is TGTGCCATCAGGAGACTAGCGGCTTCCTACAATGAGCAGTTCTTC.

The J gene is TRBJ2-6, the V gene TRBV7-9, with D unclear. Trimming took 1 base from V and 3 from J, leaving 10 bases between them. Looked up from germline, CDR1 is SEHNR and CDR2 is FQNEAQ (reference sequence). The CDR3 length is 16 residues. The DNA of the CDR3 is TGTGCCAGCAGCTTAGGGGCGTCGGGTGGGGCCAACGTCCTGACTTTC. It codes for CASSLGASGGANVLTF.